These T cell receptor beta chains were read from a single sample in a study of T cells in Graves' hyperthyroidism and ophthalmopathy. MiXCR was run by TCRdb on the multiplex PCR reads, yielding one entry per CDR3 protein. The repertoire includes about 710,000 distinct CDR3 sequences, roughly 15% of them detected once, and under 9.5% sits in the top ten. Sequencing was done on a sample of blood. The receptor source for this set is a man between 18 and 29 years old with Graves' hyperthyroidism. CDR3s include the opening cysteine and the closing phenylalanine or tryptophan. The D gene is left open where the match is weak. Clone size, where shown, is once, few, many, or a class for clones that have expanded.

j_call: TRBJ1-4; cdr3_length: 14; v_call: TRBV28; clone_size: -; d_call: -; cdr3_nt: TGTGCCAGCAGAGCCGGACGGAGTAATGAAAAACTGTTTTTT; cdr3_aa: CASRAGRSNEKLFF
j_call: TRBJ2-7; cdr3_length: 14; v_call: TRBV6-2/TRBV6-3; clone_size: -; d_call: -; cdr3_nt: TGTGCCAGCACCTTAGGGGCAGCCTACTACGAGCAGTACTTC; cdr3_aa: CASTLGAAYYEQYF
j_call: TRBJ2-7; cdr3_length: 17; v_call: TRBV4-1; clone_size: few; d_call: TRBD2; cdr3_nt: TGCGCCAGCAGCCAAGTTGTGACGGGGGAGGGCCGGTACGAGCAGTACTTC; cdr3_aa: CASSQVVTGEGRYEQYF
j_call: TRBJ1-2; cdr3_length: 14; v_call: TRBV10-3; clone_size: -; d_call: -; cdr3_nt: TGTGCCATCAGTGAGGATCCACCCACCTATGGCTACACCTTC; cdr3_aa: CAISEDPPTYGYTF
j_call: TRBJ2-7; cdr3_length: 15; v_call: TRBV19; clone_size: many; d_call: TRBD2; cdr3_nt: TGTGCCAGTAGTGCCCAGACTAGCGGGAAGGGCGAGCAGTACTTC; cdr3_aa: CASSAQTSGKGEQYF
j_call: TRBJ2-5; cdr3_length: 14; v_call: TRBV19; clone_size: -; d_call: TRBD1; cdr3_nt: TGTGCCAGTAGCCCGGGACAGGTCCAAGAGACCCAGTACTTC; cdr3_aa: CASSPGQVQETQYF
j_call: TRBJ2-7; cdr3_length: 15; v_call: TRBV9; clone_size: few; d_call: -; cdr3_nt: TGTGCCAGCAGCGTAGGTAGAGGGATAAGCTACGAGCAGTACTTC; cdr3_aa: CASSVGRGISYEQYF
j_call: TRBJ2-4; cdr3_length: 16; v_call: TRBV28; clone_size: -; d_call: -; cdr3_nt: TGTGCCAGCAAAATACAGGGTTTAGGGGCCAAAAACACTCAGTACTTC; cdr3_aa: CASKIQGLGAKNTQYF
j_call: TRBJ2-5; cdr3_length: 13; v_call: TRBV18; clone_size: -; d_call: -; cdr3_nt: TGTGCCAGCTCACCAAGTGACACCAGGCAACAGTACTTC; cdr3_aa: CASSPSDTRQQYF
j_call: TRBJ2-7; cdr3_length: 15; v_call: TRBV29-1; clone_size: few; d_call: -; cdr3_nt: TGCAGCGTTGAAGATGATAGCGACAGCTCCTACGAGCAGTACTTC; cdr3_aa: CSVEDDSDSSYEQYF
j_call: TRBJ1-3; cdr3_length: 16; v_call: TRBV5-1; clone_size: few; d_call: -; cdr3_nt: TGCGCCAGCAGCTTGTCCCACGGGCCCGGGGGAAACACCATATATTTT; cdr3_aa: CASSLSHGPGGNTIYF
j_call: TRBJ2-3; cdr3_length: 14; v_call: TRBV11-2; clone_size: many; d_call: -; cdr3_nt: TGTGCCAGCACCCTACTCCAAGGGGGAGATACGCAGTATTTT; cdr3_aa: CASTLLQGGDTQYF
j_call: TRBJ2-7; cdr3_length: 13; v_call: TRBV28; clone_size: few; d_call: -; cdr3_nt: TGTGCCAGCAGTTTAACTCCCGGGGCCGAGCAGTACTTC; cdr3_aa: CASSLTPGAEQYF
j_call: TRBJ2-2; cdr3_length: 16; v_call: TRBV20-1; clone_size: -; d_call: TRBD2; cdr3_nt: TGCAGTGCTAGGGCACTAGCGGGATCTAACACCGGGGAGCTGTTTTTT; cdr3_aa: CSARALAGSNTGELFF
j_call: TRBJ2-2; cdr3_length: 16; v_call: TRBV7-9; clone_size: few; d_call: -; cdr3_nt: TGTGCCAGCAGCTTAGTTGTTGGAGGGCCGATCGGGGAGCTGTTTTTT; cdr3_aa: CASSLVVGGPIGELFF
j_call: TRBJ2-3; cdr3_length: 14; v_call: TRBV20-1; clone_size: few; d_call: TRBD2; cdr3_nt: TGCAGTGCCTCCAGGACTAGCGCGAGGGATACGCAGTATTTT; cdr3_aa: CSASRTSARDTQYF
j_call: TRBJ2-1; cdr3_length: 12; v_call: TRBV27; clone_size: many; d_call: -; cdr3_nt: TGTGCCACTACGGACGGTTACAATGAGCAGTTCTTC; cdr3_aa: CATTDGYNEQFF
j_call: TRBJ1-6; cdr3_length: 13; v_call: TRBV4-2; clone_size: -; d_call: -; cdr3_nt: TGTGCCAGCAGCCAAGAGTGGAATTCACCCCTCCACTTT; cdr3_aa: CASSQEWNSPLHF
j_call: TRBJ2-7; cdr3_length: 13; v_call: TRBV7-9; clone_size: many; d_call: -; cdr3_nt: TGTGCCAGCAGTAAACAGGGAACCTACGAGCAGTACTTC; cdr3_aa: CASSKQGTYEQYF